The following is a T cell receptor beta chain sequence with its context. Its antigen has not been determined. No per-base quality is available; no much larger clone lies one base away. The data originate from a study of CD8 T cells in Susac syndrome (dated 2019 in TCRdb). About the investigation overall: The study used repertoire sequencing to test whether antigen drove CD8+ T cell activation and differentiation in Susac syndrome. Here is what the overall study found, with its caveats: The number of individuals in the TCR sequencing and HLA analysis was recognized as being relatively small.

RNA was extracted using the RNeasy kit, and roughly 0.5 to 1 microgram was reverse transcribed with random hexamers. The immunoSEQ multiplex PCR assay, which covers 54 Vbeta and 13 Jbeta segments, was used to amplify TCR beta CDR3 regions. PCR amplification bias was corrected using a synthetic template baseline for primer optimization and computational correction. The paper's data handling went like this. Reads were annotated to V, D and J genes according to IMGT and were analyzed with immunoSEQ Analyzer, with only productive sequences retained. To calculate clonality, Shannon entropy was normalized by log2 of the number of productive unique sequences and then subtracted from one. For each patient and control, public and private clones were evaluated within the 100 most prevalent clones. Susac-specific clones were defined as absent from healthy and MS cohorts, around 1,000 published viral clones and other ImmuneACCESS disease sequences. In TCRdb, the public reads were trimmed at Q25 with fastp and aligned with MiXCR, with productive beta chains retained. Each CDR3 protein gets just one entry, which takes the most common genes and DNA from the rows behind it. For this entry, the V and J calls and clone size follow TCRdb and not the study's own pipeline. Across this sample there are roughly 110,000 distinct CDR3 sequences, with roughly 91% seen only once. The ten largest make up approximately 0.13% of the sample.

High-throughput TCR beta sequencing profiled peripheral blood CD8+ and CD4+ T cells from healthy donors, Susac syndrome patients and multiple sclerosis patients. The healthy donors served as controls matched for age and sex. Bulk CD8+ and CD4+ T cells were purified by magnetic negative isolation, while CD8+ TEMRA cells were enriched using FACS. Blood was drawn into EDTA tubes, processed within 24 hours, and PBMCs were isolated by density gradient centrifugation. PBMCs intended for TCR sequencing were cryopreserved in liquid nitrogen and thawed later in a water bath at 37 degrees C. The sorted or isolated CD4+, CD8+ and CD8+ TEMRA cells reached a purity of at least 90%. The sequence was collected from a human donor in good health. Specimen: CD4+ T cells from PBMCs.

The sequenced DNA: TGCGCCAGCAGCCAAGGTGGTAGCGGAGATACGCAGTATTTT. This yields the protein CASSQGGSGDTQYF. The chain joins TRBV4-1 to TRBJ2-3; a weak D assignment points to TRBD2 (6 bases agree). The CDR3 goes from the cysteine to the phenylalanine over 14 residues. The kept DNA is CDR3 alone, 42 bases in frame from the first base. The V end loses 1 base and the J end loses 5 bases, and a stretch of 10 bases separates them. CDR1 and CDR2, looked up from the germline V gene, are MGHRA and YSYEKL.